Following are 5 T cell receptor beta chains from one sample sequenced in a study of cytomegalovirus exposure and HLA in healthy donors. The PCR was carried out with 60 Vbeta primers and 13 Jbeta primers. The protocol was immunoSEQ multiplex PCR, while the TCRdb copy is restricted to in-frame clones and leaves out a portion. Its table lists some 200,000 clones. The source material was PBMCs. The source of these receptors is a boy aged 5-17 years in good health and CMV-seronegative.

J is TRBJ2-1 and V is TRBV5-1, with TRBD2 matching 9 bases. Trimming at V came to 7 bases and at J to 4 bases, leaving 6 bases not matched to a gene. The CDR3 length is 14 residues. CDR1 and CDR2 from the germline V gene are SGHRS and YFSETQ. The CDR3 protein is CASQVLAGYNEQFF. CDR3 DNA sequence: TGCGCCAGCCAGGTCCTAGCGGGGTACAATGAGCAGTTCTTC. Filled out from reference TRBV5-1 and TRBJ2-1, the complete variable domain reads KAGVTQTPRYLIKTRGQQVTLSCSPISGHRSVSWYQQTPGQGLQFLFEYFSETQRNKGNFPGRFSGRQFSNSRSEMNVSTLELGDSALYLCASQVLAGYNEQFFGPGTRLTVL.

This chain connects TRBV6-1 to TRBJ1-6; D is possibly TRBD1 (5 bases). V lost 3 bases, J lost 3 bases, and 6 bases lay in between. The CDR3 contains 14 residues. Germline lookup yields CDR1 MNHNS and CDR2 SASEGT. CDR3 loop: CASSEGHYNSPLHF. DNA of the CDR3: TGTGCCAGCAGTGAGGGGCACTATAATTCACCCCTCCACTTT.

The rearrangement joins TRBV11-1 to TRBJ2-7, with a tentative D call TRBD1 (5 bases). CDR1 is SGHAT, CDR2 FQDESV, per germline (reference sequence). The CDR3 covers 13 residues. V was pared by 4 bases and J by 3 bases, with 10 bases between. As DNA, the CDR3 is TGTGCCAGCAGCTCGAGACAGAACTACGAGCAGTACTTC. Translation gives CASSSRQNYEQYF.

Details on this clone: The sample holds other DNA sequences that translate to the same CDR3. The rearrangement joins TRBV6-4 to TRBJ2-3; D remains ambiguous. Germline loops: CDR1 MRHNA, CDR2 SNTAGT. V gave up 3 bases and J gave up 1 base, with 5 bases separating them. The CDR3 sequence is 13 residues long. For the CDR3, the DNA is TGTGCCAGCAGTGAAGAGGGCACAGATACGCAGTATTTT. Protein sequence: CASSEEGTDTQYF.

The CDR3 reads CASSLEQGLLQYEQYF. CDR3 DNA sequence: TGTGCCAGCAGCTTAGAACAGGGCCTCCTCCAATACGAGCAGTACTTC. V usage is TRBV5-6 and J usage is TRBJ2-7, with a tentative D call TRBD1 (6 bases). Trimming pared 2 bases from V and 4 bases from J, leaving 19 bases between. In germline, CDR1 is SGHDT, CDR2 YYEEEE. The CDR3 contains 16 residues.